The 11 T cell receptor beta chains below come from one sample, sequenced in a study of blood T cell repertoires in COVID-19. Here immunoSEQ multiplex PCR was the method, and the copy in TCRdb shows in-frame clones only, minus some. The sample yields approximately 320,000 clones, roughly 86% seen once. The sample taken for sequencing was peripheral blood. These receptors all stem from a woman in her twenties or thirties with COVID-19, enrolled during active disease.

The rearrangement joins TRBV4-1 to TRBJ2-1; D unresolved. Trimming took 0 bases from V and 8 from J, leaving 8 bases between them. Germline-derived CDR1 and CDR2 are MGHRA and YSYEKL. This CDR3 is 13 amino acids long. CDR3 nucleotide sequence: TGCGCCAGCAGCCAAGATCCCCTCCATGAGCAGTTCTTC. Translated: CASSQDPLHEQFF.

The CDR3 coding sequence is TGTGCCAGCAGCTTATTCGGACGGGGGATGGATGAGCAGTTCTTC. Translating it yields CASSLFGRGMDEQFF. The chain uses TRBV7-6 and TRBJ2-1; D might be TRBD2 (6 bases). V was cut by 2 bases and J by 8 bases, with 16 bases left in between. Germline assignment: CDR1 SGHVS and CDR2 FNYEAQ. There are 15 residues in the CDR3.

CDR3 in DNA: TGTGCCATCAGCGCCGGGACAGCGGGGACCCAGTACTTC. It translates to CAISAGTAGTQYF. This chain connects TRBV10-3 to TRBJ2-5, with a possible D match to TRBD1 (7 bases). Trimming removed 6 bases at V and 7 bases at J, with 15 bases between. The CDR3 spans 13 residues. CDR1 ENHRY and CDR2 SYGVKD come from the germline V gene.

The CDR3 DNA follows: TGTGCCAGCAGCATAAGCGGTAGATTCAACTATGGCTACACCTTC. Its translation: CASSISGRFNYGYTF. V gene TRBV14 combines with J gene TRBJ1-2, with D uncertain. CDR1 is SGHDN and CDR2 is FVKESK in the germline V gene. Deletions cut 5 bases from V and 2 bases from J, with 15 bases between. This CDR3 spans 15 amino acids.

As DNA, the CDR3 is TGTGCCAGCAGCCAAAACACACAGGGGAAGGAGGATGGCTACACCTTC. Protein product: CASSQNTQGKEDGYTF. This chain links TRBV14 with TRBJ1-2, with 7 bases matching TRBD1. The V gene's germline CDR1 is SGHDN and CDR2 FVKESK. The CDR3 is 16 amino acids. After removal of 2 bases from V and 6 bases from J, the junction contained 12 bases not matched to a gene. Full variable domain (missing parts from reference TRBV14 and TRBJ1-2): EAGVTQFPSHSVIEKGQTVTLRCDPISGHDNLYWYRRVMGKEIKFLLHFVKESKQDESGMPNNRFLAERTGGTYSTLKVQPAELEDSGVYFCASSQNTQGKEDGYTFGSGTRLTVV.

About this clone: Other DNA sequences in this sample translate to the same CDR3. The V and J genes are TRBV11-3 and TRBJ1-1, with D unclear. CDR1 and CDR2 from the germline V gene are SGHNT and YENEEA. The V end was cut by 2 bases, the J end by 0 bases, with 4 bases between. The CDR3 loop spans 13 amino acids. CDR3 coding DNA: TGTGCCAGCAGCTTAACGGTGAACACTGAAGCTTTCTTT. Translating it yields CASSLTVNTEAFF.

With regard to this clone: One junction end does not reproduce the germline sequence, and a read error may be involved. The CDR3 DNA reads TGTGCCAGCAGTCAAGCCGGGGGGAGACCCCTCCACTTT. This codes for CASSQAGGRPLHF. The chain employs TRBV3-1 (or the pseudogene TRBV3-2) and TRBJ1-6; weak D call: TRBD1 (5 bases). The CDR3 contains 13 residues. CDR1 is LGHDT and CDR2 is YNNKEL in the germline V gene (reference sequence).

V is TRBV9 and J is TRBJ1-1, with TRBD1 matching over 7 bases. Germline V gene data show CDR1 as SGDLS and CDR2 as YYNGEE. The CDR3 covers 14 residues. The J segment lost 4 bases and the V segment lost 0 bases, leaving 3 bases of the junction unmatched. The CDR3 DNA reads as TGTGCCAGCAGCGTAGAGACAGGGTTCACTGAAGCTTTCTTT. Protein sequence: CASSVETGFTEAFF.

CDR3 sequence reads: CASSQTTGDGYTF. In DNA form, the CDR3 reads TGCGCCAGCAGCCAAACGACAGGGGATGGCTACACCTTC. The V and J genes are TRBV4-1 and TRBJ1-2; TRBD1 agrees at 8 bases. The CDR3 covers 13 residues. CDR1 MGHRA and CDR2 YSYEKL come from the germline V gene. After removal of 2 bases from V and 6 bases from J, the junction contained 2 bases not matched to a gene.

V and J are TRBV7-9 and TRBJ2-1; 9 bases fit TRBD2. The CDR3 consists of 21 residues. Germline values: CDR1 SEHNR, CDR2 FQNEAQ (reference sequence). The V segment lost 7 bases and the J segment 5 bases; nucleotides outside the gene matches: 27. CDR3 in DNA: TGTGCCAGCACTGATTGGGGGCGAGCGGGGGGCCGCCGTATCAGTAACAATGAGCAGTTCTTC. This sequence encodes CASTDWGRAGGRRISNNEQFF.

The V call is TRBV27, the J call TRBJ1-2, with a weak D call TRBD1 (5 bases). The V end lost 6 bases, the J end lost 5 bases, and 19 bases lay between the germline ends. Germline V gene data show CDR1 as MNHEY and CDR2 as SMNVEV (reference sequence). The CDR3 contains 15 residues. The CDR3 DNA reads as TGTGCCAGCAGCAGCCCCCTGGGGGGAGGATATGGCTACACCTTC. Amino acids: CASSSPLGGGYGYTF.